This TCR beta chain stems from a study of T cell repertoires in cytomegalovirus infection. About the research overall: Indications came from public TCR beta signatures; they pointed to CMV infection and to a matching HLA type.

In TCRdb, the reads were re-called with MiXCR into one record per CDR3 protein. The data show about 250,000 distinct CDR3 sequences, 9% to 15% seen once. The V gene's germline CDR1 is SGHTA and CDR2 FQGNSA. The CDR3 is 15 amino acids. V was cut by 1 base and J by 3 bases, with 12 bases left in between. This clonotype was counted ten times or more. Its antigen is currently unknown. Study-wide results and limits: Ex vivo, HLA-C-restricted CMV-specific TCR beta clonotypes prevailed over the rest of the response. Identification of carriers of CMV plus the relevant HLA was performed using cumulative public TCR beta family frequency.

The V call is TRBV7-2, the J call TRBJ2-5; D is undetermined. What was sequenced was PBMCs. This receptor was identified in a human donor in good health (CMV status not recorded). Some clones in this sample may be carry-over from other donors' samples. The CDR3 DNA reads as TGTGCCAGCAGCTTAGTTTCCGCGACCGAAGAGACCCAGTACTTC. It codes for CASSLVSATEETQYF.